Given below is one T cell receptor beta chain in context. What it binds is not known. The protocol was immunoSEQ multiplex PCR, while the TCRdb copy is restricted to in-frame clones and leaves out a portion. The sample contains about 130,000 clones, around 80% of which appear only once. V lost 5 bases and J 2 bases, leaving 6 bases between the germline ends. The CDR3 sequence is 12 residues long. Germline lookup yields CDR1 SGHTA and CDR2 FQGNSA. As to time point: week 11, during vaccination. A single vaccine dose contained 300 ug of mutant IDH1 20-mer peptide, and topical imiquimod was used with it. These data belong to a study of a mutant IDH1 vaccine in newly diagnosed glioma.

This TCR derives from a man aged 35-49 years with glioma. The chain recombines TRBV7-2 with TRBJ2-5; D not resolved. The input for sequencing was PBMCs, taken from a glioma patient whose treatment included an IDH1 peptide vaccine. CDR3 sequence reads: CASSKWQETQYF. The CDR3 coding sequence is TGTGCCAGCAGCAAGTGGCAAGAGACCCAGTACTTC.